This T cell receptor beta chain was captured by sequencing in a study of T-cell memory formation after mild COVID-19 (TCRdb year 2021). About the full investigation: TCR sequence clusters from the two donors were found to be largely donor specific. Longitudinal TCRalpha and TCRbeta repertoire sequencing tracked T-cell clones expanding and contracting after mild COVID-19 in two donors. The cohort comprised two young, previously healthy adult volunteers, one female and one male.

Results the study describes overall, beyond this receptor: Only a couple of mild cases were covered in the study, and larger cohorts including severe cases with pre-infection samples were considered necessary. Some responding clones were detected in pre-infection memory, suggesting pre-existing cross-reactive memory T cells joined the SARS-CoV-2 response. The second-wave clones that peaked on day 37 were not confirmed to be SARS-CoV-2 specific. Balanced CD4/CD8 phenotypes were observed for clones contracting from day 15 to 85, whereas a bias towards CD4+ was observed for a second wave of clones expanding from day 15 to 37. Contracting CD4+ clones were located mainly in the CM and EM memory subsets, whereas CD8+ clones were found to be enriched in EMRA.

In its sample, this clonotype was seen many times. Its cognate antigen has yet to be identified. Base qualities are not recorded, but no much larger clone differs from it by a single base. Ficoll-Paque density gradient centrifugation was the method used to isolate PBMCs. For CDR1 and CDR2, the germline V gene (reference sequence) lists LGHDT and YNNKEL. Counted from cysteine to phenylalanine, this CDR3 has 13 amino acids. The read is trimmed to its CDR3 DNA, 39 bases read in frame from base 1. Trimming at the junction amounts to 3 bases on V and 4 bases on J, and the germline ends lie 6 bases apart. The instrument was an Illumina NovaSeq 6000. TCRalpha and TCRbeta cDNA libraries were built by 5'RACE with constant-segment primers, adding sample barcodes and unique molecular identifiers. Trizol reagent was used to extract RNA from every sample. Amplification of the libraries took two PCR steps, and the second step added a second sample barcode plus Illumina TruSeq adapters. The libraries were sequenced on an Illumina NovaSeq using 2 x 150 bp paired-end reads. The source study handled its data this way. The reads were demultiplexed and collapsed into UMI-guided consensus sequences using migec v1.2.7. Using mixcr v2.1.11, UMI consensuses were aligned to TRA and TRB V and J templates and then assembled into clonotypes. A clonotype was counted as expanded or contracted only when both edgeR and NoisET called the clonotype significant, with the noise models trained on biological replicates. For edgeR calls, a false discovery rate-adjusted p below 0.01 and a log2 fold-change threshold of 1 were applied. As an exploratory analysis of dynamics, max-normalized trajectories of the 1000 most abundant clonotypes were examined by PCA with hierarchical clustering. Separately sequenced CD4+ and CD8+ repertoires were used to assign a CD4 or CD8 phenotype to each responding clone. TCRdb's own reprocessing of the public reads used fastp at Q25 and MiXCR and kept productive beta chains. Each entry is one CDR3 protein sequence, shown with its most common DNA and genes. TCRdb's processing, not the authors' own work, is the source of the V and J calls. This sample lists just under 350,000 distinct CDR3 sequences; about an eighth were detected once. The top ten clonotypes cover 20% to 25% of the sample.

The sequencing input was PBMCs or a T cell subset sorted from them (not recorded which). The origin of this receptor is a young man who had mild COVID-19 (a few samples of this study predate the infection). The sample titles of this study are shuffled in the database, so cell type and time point are left out; the donor was told from shared clones. The rearranged chain carries TRBV3-1 and TRBJ2-2; a confident D gene designation cannot be given. The CDR3 protein sequence reads: CASSQGFTGELFF. The DNA reads as follows: TGTGCCAGCAGCCAGGGTTTCACCGGGGAGCTGTTTTTT. When the CDR3 is completed using the reference TRBV3-1 and TRBJ2-2 genes on either side, the full variable domain is DTAVSQTPKYLVTQMGNDKSIKCEQNLGHDTMYWYKQDSKKFLKIMFSYNNKELIINETVPNRFSPKSPDKAHLNLHINSLELGDSAVYFCASSQGFTGELFFGEGSRLTVL.